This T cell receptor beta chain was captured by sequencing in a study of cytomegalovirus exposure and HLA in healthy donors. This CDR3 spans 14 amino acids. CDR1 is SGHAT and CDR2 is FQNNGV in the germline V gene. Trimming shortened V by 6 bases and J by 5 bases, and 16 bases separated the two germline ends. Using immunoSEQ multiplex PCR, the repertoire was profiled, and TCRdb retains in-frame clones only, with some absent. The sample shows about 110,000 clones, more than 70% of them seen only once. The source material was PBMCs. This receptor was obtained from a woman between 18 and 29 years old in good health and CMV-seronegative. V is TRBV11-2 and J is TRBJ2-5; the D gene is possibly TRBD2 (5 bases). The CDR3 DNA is TGTGCCAGCAGGCAAGCGGCTAGCCTGGAGACCCAGTACTTC. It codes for CASRQAASLETQYF. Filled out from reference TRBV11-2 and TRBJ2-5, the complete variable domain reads EAGVAQSPRYKIIEKRQSVAFWCNPISGHATLYWYQQILGQGPKLLIQFQNNGVVDDSQLPKDRFSAERLKGVDSTLKIQPAKLEDSAVYLCASRQAASLETQYFGPGTRLLVL.